This record concerns one T cell receptor (beta chain) sequence. What it binds is not known. Germline CDR1 is ENHRY and CDR2 is SYGVKD. Trimming stripped 0 bases from V and 2 bases from J, with 17 bases between. The CDR3 spans 18 residues. The record originates from a study of shared clonotypes between healthy human individuals. The naive CD8 population came from CD45RO-negative cells selected for CCR7, without terminally differentiated effector memory CD45RA+ cells. Study results and limitations: Limited genetic and exposure-history diversity came from having few donors. It was anticipated that sequencing depth would influence how many clonotypes donors shared.

Running of the assay took place at deep level. In replicate PCRs of sorted subsets, approximately 210 ng DNA, tens of thousands of T cell genomes, was used. Data came from immunoSEQ multiplex PCR; TCRdb stores just in-frame clones and leaves some out. The sample shows hundreds of thousands of clones, about 92% of them seen only once. V usage is TRBV10-3 and J usage is TRBJ2-1; D perhaps matches TRBD2 (7 bases). Sequenced material: naive CD8+ T cells sorted from blood. The clonotype was recovered from a man aged 25 to 40 in good health. The CDR3 is CAISESTERGAAYNEQFF. DNA of the CDR3: TGTGCCATCAGTGAGTCGACGGAACGGGGGGCCGCCTACAATGAGCAGTTCTTC.